Listed below are T cell receptor beta chains from one sample, sequenced in a study of cytomegalovirus exposure and HLA in healthy donors. TCRdb's table, derived via immunoSEQ multiplex PCR, lists solely in-frame clones and lacks some. The repertoire holds under 300,000 clones, approximately 86% seen once, with more than 0.8% in the top ten. What was sequenced was PBMCs. These receptors came from a woman younger than 35 in good health and CMV-seronegative. Each CDR3 is given with its conserved first and last residue. D genes are given only for firm matches. Rows may omit the clone size; those that give it use once, few, many or a size class.

v_call,cdr3_length,d_call,j_call,clone_size,cdr3_aa,cdr3_nt
TRBV9,14,TRBD1,TRBJ2-7,.,CASSITTGPYEQYF,TGTGCCAGCAGCATAACGACAGGGCCCTACGAGCAGTACTTC
TRBV6-5,12,.,TRBJ2-2,.,CASSYLPGELFF,TGTGCCAGCAGTTACCTCCCCGGGGAGCTGTTTTTT
TRBV7-2,14,.,TRBJ1-4,.,CASSLRQGPVKLFF,TGTGCCAGCAGCTTACGGCAGGGGCCAGTTAAACTGTTTTTT
TRBV6-5,12,.,TRBJ2-7,.,CASSYPPTEQYF,TGTGCCAGCAGTTACCCTCCGACAGAGCAGTACTTC
TRBV11-3,13,TRBD1,TRBJ2-7,.,CASSPQTGIEQYF,TGTGCCAGCAGCCCCCAGACAGGGATCGAGCAGTACTTC
TRBV4-3,15,.,TRBJ2-1,.,CASSQVTSAYNEQFF,TGCGCCAGCAGCCAGGTCACAAGCGCCTACAATGAGCAGTTCTTC
TRBV6-5,16,TRBD1,TRBJ1-2,.,CASSYSSGTGNYGYTF,TGTGCCAGCAGTTACTCTTCCGGGACAGGGAACTATGGCTACACCTTC
TRBV11-2,13,.,TRBJ2-7,.,CASNSRGFGEQYF,TGTGCCAGCAACTCCCGGGGTTTTGGCGAGCAGTACTTC
TRBV7-2,12,.,TRBJ2-3,.,CASSLLADTQYF,TGTGCCAGCAGCTTATTAGCAGATACGCAGTATTTT
TRBV4-1,15,.,TRBJ1-5,once,CASSQVPSDNQPQHF,TGCGCCAGCAGCCAAGTACCGAGCGACAATCAGCCCCAGCATTTT
TRBV30,13,TRBD1,TRBJ1-5,.,CALKDRGNQPQHF,TGTGCCTTGAAAGACAGGGGTAATCAGCCCCAGCATTTT
TRBV27,14,.,TRBJ1-5,once,CASSLLGADQPQHF,TGTGCCAGCAGTTTATTGGGGGCGGATCAGCCCCAGCATTTT
TRBV4-1,14,.,TRBJ1-2,few,CASSQEQGNYGYTF,TGCGCCAGCAGCCAGGAACAGGGCAACTATGGCTACACCTTC
TRBV18,16,TRBD2,TRBJ2-3,.,CASSPGLAGLSDTQYF,TGTGCCAGCTCACCGGGACTAGCGGGATTGTCAGATACGCAGTATTTT
TRBV9,15,.,TRBJ1-2,.,CASSAQGRPLVGYTF,TGTGCCAGCAGCGCGCAGGGAAGACCCTTAGTTGGCTACACCTTC
TRBV6-1,16,TRBD1,TRBJ1-2,.,CASSEARTGGAYGYTF,TGTGCCAGCAGTGAAGCGCGGACAGGGGGCGCCTATGGCTACACCTTC
TRBV9,13,.,TRBJ2-2,.,CASSVALTGELFF,TGTGCCAGCAGCGTAGCCCTCACCGGGGAGCTGTTTTTT
TRBV2,13,.,TRBJ2-7,.,CASRAQLQDEQYF,TGTGCCAGCAGGGCTCAGCTTCAGGACGAGCAGTACTTC
TRBV2,12,TRBD2,TRBJ2-1,.,CASSIIAGLQFF,TGTGCCAGCAGTATTATAGCGGGACTTCAGTTCTTC
TRBV27,14,TRBD1,TRBJ1-6,.,CASTTGVNNSPLHF,TGTGCCAGCACCACAGGGGTGAATAATTCACCCCTCCACTTT
TRBV10-1,12,.,TRBJ1-1,.,CASSEGSRVQFF,TGCGCCAGCAGTGAAGGCAGCCGGGTACAATTCTTT
TRBV9,14,TRBD2,TRBJ2-3,few,CASSVVGLADTQYF,TGTGCCAGCAGCGTAGTGGGACTAGCAGATACGCAGTATTTT
TRBV7-9,15,.,TRBJ2-3,.,CASSFLDFFTDTQYF,TGTGCCAGCAGCTTTCTAGACTTTTTCACAGATACGCAGTATTTT
TRBV9,13,.,TRBJ2-5,.,CASSVYSGETQYF,TGTGCCAGCAGCGTTTACTCGGGGGAGACCCAGTACTTC
TRBV4-3,15,TRBD1,TRBJ1-2,.,CASSQGRGWNYGYTF,TGCGCCAGCAGCCAAGGCAGGGGGTGGAACTATGGCTACACCTTC
TRBV4-2,15,.,TRBJ1-1,.,CASSQDRGSYTEAFF,TGTGCCAGCAGCCAAGATCGCGGGTCTTACACTGAAGCTTTCTTT
TRBV5-4,14,.,TRBJ2-5,once,CASSSGLRKETQYF,TGTGCCAGCAGTTCAGGGTTAAGAAAAGAGACCCAGTACTTC
TRBV2,16,TRBD2,TRBJ2-1,once,CASSEGTSGRVNEQFF,TGTGCCAGCAGTGAAGGGACTAGCGGGAGAGTAAATGAGCAGTTCTTC
TRBV6-6,14,TRBD1,TRBJ2-2,once,CASSLGQGAGELFF,TGTGCCAGCAGTCTTGGACAGGGGGCCGGGGAGCTGTTTTTT
TRBV27,17,TRBD1,TRBJ1-6,.,CASSLPYGQGAESPLHF,TGTGCCAGCAGTTTGCCCTACGGACAGGGGGCTGAATCACCCCTCCACTTT
TRBV4-3,14,.,TRBJ1-2,.,CASSRPGEGSGYTF,TGCGCCAGCAGCCGCCCTGGGGAGGGGAGTGGCTACACCTTC
TRBV18,14,.,TRBJ1-5,.,CASSEGVSNQPQHF,TGTGCCAGCTCCGAGGGGGTTAGCAATCAGCCCCAGCATTTT
TRBV6-1,19,.,TRBJ1-5,.,CASSDGGYVRHPSNQPQHF,TGTGCCAGCAGTGATGGAGGATACGTGAGACACCCTAGCAATCAGCCCCAGCATTTT
TRBV2,19,TRBD1,TRBJ1-6,.,CASSTRDRDPWLYNSPLHF,TGTGCCAGCAGTACCCGAGACAGGGACCCCTGGCTTTATAATTCACCCCTCCACTTT
TRBV7-2,14,.,TRBJ1-1,.,CASSGGVMNTEAFF,TGTGCCAGCAGCGGAGGGGTCATGAACACTGAAGCTTTCTTT
TRBV18,13,.,TRBJ2-7,few,CASSPDGIYEQYF,TGTGCCAGCTCACCGGACGGGATCTACGAGCAGTACTTC
TRBV29-1,15,.,TRBJ1-4,.,CSVGGQTTTNEKLFF,TGCAGCGTTGGCGGTCAGACGACAACTAATGAAAAACTGTTTTTT
TRBV6-5,14,.,TRBJ2-2,once,CASSTNRRAGELFF,TGTGCCAGCAGTACCAACAGGAGGGCCGGGGAGCTGTTTTTT
TRBV9,16,TRBD1,TRBJ1-4,.,CASSVRPGGTNEKLFF,TGTGCCAGCAGCGTTAGACCAGGGGGAACTAATGAAAAACTGTTTTTT
TRBV5-1,14,TRBD1,TRBJ1-1,once,CASSFIGTASEAFF,TGCGCCAGCAGCTTTATTGGGACAGCCAGTGAAGCTTTCTTT
TRBV25-1,14,.,TRBJ1-1,.,CASSEYTVNTEAFF,TGTGCCAGCAGCGAATATACAGTGAACACTGAAGCTTTCTTT
TRBV6-6,13,.,TRBJ2-5,.,CASSGGRQETQYF,TGTGCCTCGTCAGGGGGGCGCCAAGAGACCCAGTACTTC
TRBV13,14,.,TRBJ2-7,.,CASSLISGPYEQYF,TGTGCCAGCAGCTTAATCAGCGGCCCCTACGAGCAGTACTTC
TRBV7-3,13,.,TRBJ2-1,.,CASSFTPDNEQFF,TGTGCCAGCAGCTTTACGCCGGACAATGAGCAGTTCTTC
TRBV5-1,14,.,TRBJ1-1,once,CASDRDNLNTEAFF,TGCGCCAGTGACCGGGACAACTTGAACACTGAAGCTTTCTTT
TRBV5-6,14,TRBD1,TRBJ2-1,.,CASSSRDRYNEQFF,TGTGCCAGCAGCTCCCGGGACAGGTACAATGAGCAGTTCTTC
TRBV11-2,15,.,TRBJ1-5,.,CASSLIWGPRQPQHF,TGTGCCAGCAGCTTAATTTGGGGGCCAAGGCAGCCCCAGCATTTT
TRBV25-1,11,.,TRBJ1-2,.,CASGELLGYTF,TGTGCCAGCGGGGAGTTACTGGGCTACACCTTC
TRBV19,14,TRBD2,TRBJ2-7,.,CASSPSSGSREQYF,TGTGCCAGTAGTCCTTCTAGCGGGAGCCGGGAGCAGTACTTC
TRBV7-6,15,TRBD2,TRBJ2-1,.,CASSLILAGGGEQFF,TGTGCCAGCAGCTTAATACTAGCGGGAGGTGGAGAGCAGTTCTTC